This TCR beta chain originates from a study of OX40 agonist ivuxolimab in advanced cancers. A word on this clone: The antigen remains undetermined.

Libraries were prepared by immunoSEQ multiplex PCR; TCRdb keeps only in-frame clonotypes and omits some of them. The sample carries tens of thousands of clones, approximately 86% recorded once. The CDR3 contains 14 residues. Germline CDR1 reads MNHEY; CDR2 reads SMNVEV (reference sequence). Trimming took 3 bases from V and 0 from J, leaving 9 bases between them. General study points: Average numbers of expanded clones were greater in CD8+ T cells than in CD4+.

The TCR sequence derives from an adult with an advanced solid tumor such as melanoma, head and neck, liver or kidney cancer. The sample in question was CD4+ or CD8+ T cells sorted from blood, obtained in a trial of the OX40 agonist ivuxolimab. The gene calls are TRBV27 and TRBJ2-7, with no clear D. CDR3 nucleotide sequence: TGTGCCAGCAGTTTCGGGCCACACTCCTACGAGCAGTACTTC. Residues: CASSFGPHSYEQYF.